This passage covers 8 T cell receptor beta chains from one sample sequenced in a study of OX40 agonist ivuxolimab in advanced cancers. The protocol was immunoSEQ multiplex PCR, while the TCRdb copy is restricted to in-frame clones and leaves out a portion. The data contain about 58,000 clones, around 90% of them seen just once; the ten biggest clones take up around 1.8%. This sample comprised CD4+ or CD8+ T cells sorted from blood, obtained in a trial of the OX40 agonist ivuxolimab. The receptors were gathered from an adult with an advanced solid tumor such as melanoma, head and neck, liver or kidney cancer.

The rearrangement joins TRBV27 to TRBJ1-1; D is perhaps TRBD1 (6 bases). This CDR3 contains 14 residues. The germline gives CDR1 MNHEY, CDR2 SMNVEV (reference sequence). Deletions cut 3 bases from V and 1 base from J, with 9 bases between. The CDR3 loop is CASSFRGSNTEAFF. DNA of the CDR3: TGTGCCAGCAGTTTCAGGGGCTCGAACACTGAAGCTTTCTTT.

The chain uses TRBV30 and TRBJ1-3; D perhaps matches TRBD1 (5 bases). V gave up 0 bases and J gave up 4 bases, with 7 bases separating them. Germline V gives CDR1 GTSNPN, CDR2 SVGIG (reference sequence). There are 13 residues in the CDR3. The CDR3 DNA is TGTGCCTGGAGTGTAACAGGCGGAAACACCATATATTTT. It codes for CAWSVTGGNTIYF.

The CDR3 DNA reads TGTGCCAGCAGTTCGGCAGGGCCCTACGAGCAGTACTTC. This sequence encodes CASSSAGPYEQYF. The chain recombines TRBV28 with TRBJ2-7, with TRBD1 as a possible D gene (5 bases). V was pared by 4 bases and J by 2 bases, with 9 bases between. The CDR3 has 13 amino acids. Germline V CDR1 and CDR2: MDHEN, SYDVKM. Combining the CDR3 with reference TRBV28 and TRBJ2-7 gives the whole variable domain DVKVTQSSRYLVKRTGEKVFLECVQDMDHENMFWYRQDPGLGLRLIYFSYDVKMKEKGDIPEGYSVSREKKERFSLILESASTNQTSMYLCASSSAGPYEQYFGPGTRLTVT.

This rearrangement joins TRBV10-3 to TRBJ1-5; no reliable D call. V lost 2 bases and J 3 bases, leaving 14 bases between the germline ends. Looked up from germline, CDR1 is ENHRY and CDR2 is SYGVKD. The CDR3 sequence is 16 residues long. Written as DNA, the CDR3 is TGTGCCATCAGTGAGGGTCATTGGCCGAACAATCAGCCCCAGCATTTT. As protein: CAISEGHWPNNQPQHF.

The chain carries TRBV6-5 and TRBJ2-3; D unclear. The CDR3 loop spans 11 amino acids. With 8 bases removed from V and 0 bases from J, the gap between germline ends came to 3 bases. Germline CDR1 is MNHEY and CDR2 is SVGAGI. The CDR3 protein is CASASTDTQYF. The CDR3 nucleotides are TGTGCCAGCGCTAGCACAGATACGCAGTATTTT.

This clone was recorded once. The chain combines TRBV5-5 with TRBJ2-5; D is perhaps TRBD1 (5 bases). TRBJ2-7 matches the DNA end more closely, so the J call is doubtful. CDR3 size: 13 residues. Germline loops: CDR1 SGHKS, CDR2 YYEKEE (reference sequence). CDR3 region: CASSLDRYYEQYF. In DNA, the CDR3 is TGTGCCAGCAGCCTAGACAGATACTACGAGCAGTACTTC.

The rearrangement links TRBV6-1 to TRBJ1-2; 12 bases line up with TRBD1. Germline CDR1 is MNHNS and CDR2 is SASEGT. The junction had 4 bases not matched to a gene; V was cut back by 4 bases and J by 4 bases. The CDR3 spans 15 residues. Here the CDR3 DNA reads TGTGCCAGCAGTGCCCCGGGACAGGGGGCCTATGGCTACACCTTC. Its translation is CASSAPGQGAYGYTF.

The rearrangement uses TRBV6-5 and TRBJ2-7; D is unresolved. CDR1 is MNHEY, CDR2 SVGAGI, per germline. This CDR3 spans 12 amino acids. V gave up 5 bases and J gave up 5 bases, with 10 bases separating them. This chain's CDR3 is CASSRTGHEQYF. The CDR3 DNA is TGTGCCAGCAGTCGCACGGGCCACGAGCAGTACTTC.